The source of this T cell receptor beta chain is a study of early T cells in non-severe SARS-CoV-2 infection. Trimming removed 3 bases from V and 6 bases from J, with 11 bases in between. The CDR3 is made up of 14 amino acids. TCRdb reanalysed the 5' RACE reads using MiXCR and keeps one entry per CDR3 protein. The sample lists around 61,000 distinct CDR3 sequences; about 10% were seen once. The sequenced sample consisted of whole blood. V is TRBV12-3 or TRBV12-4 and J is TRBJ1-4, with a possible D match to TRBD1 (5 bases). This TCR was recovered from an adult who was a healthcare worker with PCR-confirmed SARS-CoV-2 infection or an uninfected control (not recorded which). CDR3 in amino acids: CASSFGTSHEKLFF. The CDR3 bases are TGTGCCAGCAGTTTCGGGACCTCACATGAAAAACTGTTTTTT.